This T cell receptor (beta chain) was captured in a study of early T cells in non-severe SARS-CoV-2 infection. Study information: Bulk RNA from unsorted whole blood was sequenced; chains were unpaired. Points from the study as a whole: Private and CD4 specificities were missed by VDJdb matching, which favored anti-spike CD8 responses.

Individual cDNA molecules carried attached unique molecular identifiers. MiXCR was run by TCRdb on the 5' RACE reads, yielding one entry per CDR3 protein. Of 80,000 to 95,000 distinct CDR3 sequences in the sample, approximately 15% were seen once. The CDR3 loop spans 16 amino acids. Germline-derived CDR1 and CDR2 are SGHVS and FQNEAQ. As to this clonotype: The antigen is undetermined. Germline is not matched at one junction end, which may reflect a read error.

The receptor's source is an adult who was a healthcare worker with PCR-confirmed SARS-CoV-2 infection or an uninfected control (not recorded which). Specimen: whole blood, collected at baseline. The rearrangement links TRBV7-8 to TRBJ2-2; tentative D call: TRBD2 (5 bases). The CDR3 is CASSRKWVANAGELFF. In DNA, the CDR3 is TGTGCCAGCAGCAGAAAGTGGGTAGCGAACGCCGGGGAGCTGTTTTTT.